The rows below give T cell receptor beta chains drawn from one sample of a study of blood T cell repertoires in COVID-19. Profiling relied on immunoSEQ multiplex PCR, and the TCRdb table lists in-frame clones only, not all of them. Of 150,000 to 200,000 clones listed, around 90% are singletons. Source material: peripheral blood. The receptors were sampled from a man aged 40-55 years with acute or convalescent COVID-19. Both conserved end residues are part of each CDR3. Each record gives: D gene, clone size, J gene, V gene, CDR3 DNA, CDR3 protein. D genes are given only for firm matches. Where a row states a size, it is once, few, many or the class of an expanded clone; other rows omit it.

>.|.|TRBJ2-7|TRBV27
TGTGCCAGCAGTCCCCGGAGAGCGGCATCTTACGAGCAGTACTTC
CASSPRRAASYEQYF
>.|.|TRBJ2-7|TRBV5-1
TGCGCCAGCAGCTTGTACGAGGTAGGCTACGAGCAGTACTTC
CASSLYEVGYEQYF
>.|.|TRBJ1-4|TRBV27
TGTGCCAGCAGTTTATCCACGGCAACTAATGAAAAACTGTTTTTT
CASSLSTATNEKLFF
>.|.|TRBJ1-1|TRBV2
TGTGCCAGCAAACTTACTAGGTCCCCCCTAAATGGGAACACTGAAGCTTTCTTT
CASKLTRSPLNGNTEAFF
>.|.|TRBJ1-2|TRBV7-8
TGTGCCAGCAGTCTAAAGGGGTATGGCTATGGCTACACCTTC
CASSLKGYGYGYTF
>TRBD2|.|TRBJ2-3|TRBV10-1
TGCGCCAGCAGCGGGACTAGGAGAACAGATACGCAGTATTTT
CASSGTRRTDTQYF
>TRBD1|.|TRBJ1-1|TRBV5-1
TGCGCCAGCAGGTCAGAGACAGGGGGCACTGAAGCTTTCTTT
CASRSETGGTEAFF
>TRBD2|.|TRBJ2-1|TRBV7-2
TGTGCCAGCAGCTTAGATCGGGGGGGGTCTTATGAGCAGTTCTTC
CASSLDRGGSYEQFF
>TRBD2|.|TRBJ2-3|TRBV3-1/TRBV3-2
TGTGCCAGCAGTCCTAATAGCGGGGGGGCAGATACGCAGTATTTT
CASSPNSGGADTQYF
>TRBD1|once|TRBJ1-3|TRBV4-1
TGCGCCAGCAGCCAAGGTAGGACAGGGACTGGAAACACCATATATTTT
CASSQGRTGTGNTIYF
>.|.|TRBJ2-2|TRBV6-5
TGTGCCAGCAGTTCCACCGGGAACACCGGGGAGCTGTTTTTT
CASSSTGNTGELFF
>TRBD1|.|TRBJ1-1|TRBV7-6
TGTGCCAGCAGCTCAATTTCGGGACAGGGGAACACTGAAGCTTTCTTT
CASSSISGQGNTEAFF
>.|.|TRBJ1-5|TRBV6-1
TGTGCCAGCAGTGACGGCCTCGGGTTCAGGGACAATCAGCCCCAGCATTTT
CASSDGLGFRDNQPQHF
>.|.|TRBJ1-1|TRBV5-5
TGTGCCAGCAGCCCTCGACAGACCACCAACACTGAAGCTTTCTTT
CASSPRQTTNTEAFF
>TRBD2|.|TRBJ2-3|TRBV6-6
TGTGCCAGCAAGACTAGCGGGGGGCGGGGAGATACGCAGTATTTT
CASKTSGGRGDTQYF
>.|.|TRBJ1-4|TRBV7-2
TGTGCCAGCAGCATCGTGGGGGGGGTGAATGAAAAACTGTTTTTT
CASSIVGGVNEKLFF
>TRBD2|.|TRBJ2-7|TRBV3-1/TRBV3-2
TGTGCCAGCAGCCAAGTAGCGGGGGGCTCCTACGAGCAGTACTTC
CASSQVAGGSYEQYF
>TRBD2|.|TRBJ2-7|TRBV18
TGTGCCAGCTCACCTCCGGGGACTAGCGGGGGGCACGAGCAGTACTTC
CASSPPGTSGGHEQYF
>.|.|TRBJ1-2|TRBV11-2
TGTGCCAGCAGCTTAGGGGAGGACTATGGCTACACCTTC
CASSLGEDYGYTF
>.|.|TRBJ1-2|TRBV18
TGTGCCAGCTCACCTCGACAGGCGTCCTATGGCTACACCTTC
CASSPRQASYGYTF
>.|once|TRBJ1-1|TRBV6-5
TGTGCCAGCAGTTACGTCGCGGGGGCGACCACTGAAGCTTTCTTT
CASSYVAGATTEAFF
>.|once|TRBJ1-2|TRBV27
TGTGCCAGCAGTCTTGGACCACGGGGGGAGGCTAACTATGGCTACACCTTC
CASSLGPRGEANYGYTF
>.|.|TRBJ1-2|TRBV6-1
TGTGCCAGCAGTGAAAGGGGTTTGAGGGGCTACACCTTC
CASSERGLRGYTF
>.|.|TRBJ2-1|TRBV5-6
TGTGCCAGCAGCTTGGGGGAGACGGGTGAGCAGTTCTTC
CASSLGETGEQFF